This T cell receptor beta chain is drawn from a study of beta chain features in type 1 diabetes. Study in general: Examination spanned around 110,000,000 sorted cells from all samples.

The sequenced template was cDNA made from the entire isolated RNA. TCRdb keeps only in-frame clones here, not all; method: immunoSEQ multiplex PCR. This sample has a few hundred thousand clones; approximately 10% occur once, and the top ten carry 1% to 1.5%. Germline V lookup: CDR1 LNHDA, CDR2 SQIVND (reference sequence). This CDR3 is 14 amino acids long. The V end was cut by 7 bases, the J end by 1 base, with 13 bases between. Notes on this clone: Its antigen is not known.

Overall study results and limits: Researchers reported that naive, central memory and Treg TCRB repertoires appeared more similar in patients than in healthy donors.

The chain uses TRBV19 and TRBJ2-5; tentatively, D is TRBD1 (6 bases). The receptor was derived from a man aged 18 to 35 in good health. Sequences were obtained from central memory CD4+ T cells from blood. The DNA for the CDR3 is TGTGCCAGTAATGATGGGGGCGGCCAAGAGACCCAGTACTTC. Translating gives CASNDGGGQETQYF.